This T cell receptor (beta chain) was profiled in a study of identical twins. This clonotype was counted only a few times. The target antigen is unknown. Study observations and caveats: Because invariant MAIT and iNKT cells could be present, zero-insertion analyses could be partly confounded. Surplus twin overlap in beta out-of-frame sequences was less pronounced.

TCRdb reanalysed the 5' RACE reads using MiXCR and keeps one entry per CDR3 protein. The table includes approximately 260,000 distinct CDR3 sequences, more than 13% detected once. Germline lookup yields CDR1 SQVTM and CDR2 ANQGSEA. The CDR3 contains 12 residues. Germline trimming cut 7 bases from V and 10 bases from J; bases unmatched to any gene: 12. The J gene is TRBJ1-2, the V gene TRBV29-1, with 7 bases lining up with TRBD1. The sequenced sample was memory (CD45RO+) T cells sorted from blood. The sequence came from a woman younger than 35 in good health. CDR3 region: CSAGTEARTYTF. The CDR3 nucleotides read TGCAGCGCCGGGACAGAAGCCCGAACCTACACCTTC. The whole variable domain, filled in from reference TRBV29-1 and TRBJ1-2, reads SAVISQKPSRDICQRGTSLTIQCQVDSQVTMMFWYRQQPGQSLTLIATANQGSEATYESGFVIDKFPISRPNLTFSTLTVSNMSPEDSSIYLCSAGTEARTYTFGSGTRLTVV.